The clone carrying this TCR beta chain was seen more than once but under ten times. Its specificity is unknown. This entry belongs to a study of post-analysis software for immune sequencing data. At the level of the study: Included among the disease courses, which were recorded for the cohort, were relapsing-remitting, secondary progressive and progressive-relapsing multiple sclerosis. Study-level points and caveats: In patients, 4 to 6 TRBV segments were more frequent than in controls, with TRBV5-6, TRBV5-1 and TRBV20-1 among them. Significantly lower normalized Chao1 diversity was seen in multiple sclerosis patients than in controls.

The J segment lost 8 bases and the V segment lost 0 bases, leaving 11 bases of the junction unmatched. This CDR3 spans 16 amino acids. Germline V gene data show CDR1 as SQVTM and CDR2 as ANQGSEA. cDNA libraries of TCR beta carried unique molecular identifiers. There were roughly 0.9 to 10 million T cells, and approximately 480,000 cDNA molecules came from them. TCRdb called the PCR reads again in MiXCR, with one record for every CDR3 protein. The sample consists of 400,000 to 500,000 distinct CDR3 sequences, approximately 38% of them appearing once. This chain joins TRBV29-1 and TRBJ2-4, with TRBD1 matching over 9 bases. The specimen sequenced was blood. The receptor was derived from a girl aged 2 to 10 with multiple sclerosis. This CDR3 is CSVEDLGWTGVDIQYF. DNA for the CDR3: TGCAGCGTTGAAGATCTAGGTTGGACAGGGGTGGACATTCAGTACTTC.